This T cell receptor beta chain was sequenced in a study of blood T cell repertoires in COVID-19. Sequencing used immunoSEQ multiplex PCR; TCRdb keeps in-frame clones, though not all of them. The table includes about 180,000 clones, 82% detected once. Germline loops: CDR1 KGHSH, CDR2 LQKENI. With 6 bases clipped from V and 0 bases from J, the junction kept 2 bases outside the gene matches. The CDR3 loop spans 15 amino acids. The chain recombines TRBV18 with TRBJ1-4; 9 nucleotides align to TRBD1. This sequence originates from a woman of 80 years or more with active or convalescent COVID-19. Sequencing used peripheral blood. CDR3 residues: CASSRDRATNEKLFF. The CDR3 nucleotides read TGTGCCAGCTCGCGGGACAGGGCAACTAATGAAAAACTGTTTTTT.